This T cell receptor beta chain was identified in a study of T cells after posttransplantation cyclophosphamide. Findings of the study overall: Donor-recipient repertoire similarity was low at 1-2 months, rising over year one. Blood and skin or GI T cell repertoires showed limited TRB overlap. Recipient CMV seropositivity and CMV reactivation strongly tracked TRB clonality.

Treatment was busulfan-fludarabine conditioning, a marrow graft, and cyclophosphamide on days +3 and +4. Clones were sequenced by immunoSEQ multiplex PCR, and TCRdb holds only the in-frame ones, with some missing. The sample records 17,000 or so clones, more than 60% being singletons. For this clone: Its antigen is currently unknown.

Per the germline V gene, CDR1 is KGHSH and CDR2 is LQKENI. V shed 3 bases and J 2 bases; nucleotides not matched to a gene: 24. The CDR3 covers 21 residues. This TCR was recovered from a female patient in her thirties or forties who received an allogeneic stem cell transplant from a related donor, was CMV-positive, and had no GVHD. The T cells may come from the graft donor. The sequencing here drew on CD8+ T cells sorted from PBMCs, taken approximately 2,000 days after a stem cell transplant with posttransplant cyclophosphamide. The chain carries TRBV18 and TRBJ1-1; 7 nucleotides match TRBD1. CDR3 loop: CASSPGGGPTGSDMVNTEAFF. CDR3 nucleotides: TGTGCCAGCTCACCTGGAGGGGGCCCGACAGGGTCCGATATGGTCAACACTGAAGCTTTCTTT.